The T cell receptor beta chain under discussion was sequenced for a study of CD8 T cells in Susac syndrome. RNA in amounts of about 0.5 to 1 ug was reverse transcribed with random hexamers. TCRdb passed the immunoSEQ multiplex PCR reads through MiXCR, listing each CDR3 protein once. The data show around 170,000 distinct CDR3 sequences, almost 96% seen once. The germline V gene has CDR1 LGHDT and CDR2 YNNKEL (reference sequence). The CDR3 loop spans 15 amino acids. V was cut by 4 bases and J by 3 bases, with 14 bases left in between. V and J are TRBV3-1 and TRBJ2-3; D possibly uses TRBD1 or TRBD2 (5 bases each). Sequencing was carried out using CD4+ T cells from PBMCs. The clonotype originates from a human donor with Susac syndrome. CDR3 DNA: TGTGCCAGCAGCCCCGACACCTGGGGGACAGATACGCAGTATTTT. Protein product: CASSPDTWGTDTQYF.